This TCR beta chain emerged from a study of tissue T cells after allogeneic stem cell transplantation. Method: immunoSEQ multiplex PCR; TCRdb's copy keeps in-frame clones and lacks some. The sample records around 40,000 clones, over 85% being singletons. Germline V lookup: CDR1 MGHRA, CDR2 YSYEKL. CDR3 length: 18 amino acids. J was trimmed by 4 bases and V by 2 bases; bases with no gene match: 10. The input for sequencing was blood, taken before transplantation. The genes are TRBV4-1 and TRBJ2-7; 14 positions match TRBD2. This receptor was obtained from a woman aged 40 to 75 who later had graft-versus-host disease after an allogeneic stem cell transplant. The CDR3: CASSQTPGTSGGAYEQYF. Written as DNA, the CDR3 is TGCGCCAGCAGCCAAACCCCCGGGACTAGCGGGGGAGCGTACGAGCAGTACTTC.